The 21 T cell receptor beta chains in this list originate from one sample, sequenced in a study of blood T cell repertoires in COVID-19. Assay: immunoSEQ multiplex PCR; the TCRdb copy retains only in-frame clones and omits some. The data hold under 500,000 clones, with about 90% observed a single time. Sequenced: PBMCs or T cells enriched from blood (not recorded which). These receptors all come from a woman aged 18-29 years with acute COVID-19.

V is TRBV18 and J is TRBJ2-5; D might be TRBD1 (5 bases). V shed 2 bases and J shed 1 base, with 8 bases lying between them. From germline, CDR1 is KGHSH and CDR2 LQKENI. This CDR3 contains 14 residues. The CDR3 DNA reads TGTGCCAGCTCACCAGGCAGGGCCCAAGAGACCCAGTACTTC. It encodes CASSPGRAQETQYF. Based on the CDR3 plus reference TRBV18 and TRBJ2-5, the full variable domain is NAGVMQNPRHLVRRRGQEARLRCSPMKGHSHVYWYRQLPEEGLKFMVYLQKENIIDESGMPKERFSAEFPKEGPSILRIQQVVRGDSAAYFCASSPGRAQETQYFGPGTRLLVL.

This clone showed up just once. V and J are TRBV28 and TRBJ1-2; D gene uncertain. The CDR3 consists of 14 residues. Trimming took 5 bases from V and 4 from J, leaving 14 bases between them. CDR1 is MDHEN, CDR2 SYDVKM, per germline. The CDR3: CASSLAGILYGYTF. CDR3 coding DNA: TGTGCCAGCAGTCTCGCGGGGATTCTCTATGGCTACACCTTC.

DNA for the CDR3: TGTGCCAGCAGCTTATCCCCGGGACTAGAGCGGGGTGGGTACTTC. Its protein product is CASSLSPGLERGGYF. The J gene is TRBJ2-7, the V gene TRBV7-2; TRBD2 aligns across 8 bases. This CDR3 has 15 residues. V shed 2 bases, J shed 12 bases, and the junction held 15 bases outside the gene matches. Per germline, CDR1 SGHTA and CDR2 FQGNSA.

This rearrangement joins TRBV6-4 to TRBJ2-2; 7 bases line up with TRBD1. Germline V lookup: CDR1 MRHNA, CDR2 SNTAGT. CDR3 size: 16 residues. With V trimmed by 3 bases and J by 6 bases, 10 bases remained unmatched. The CDR3 reads CASSEGVRRGSGELFF. CDR3 coding DNA: TGTGCCAGCAGTGAAGGTGTGCGCAGGGGGTCCGGGGAGCTGTTTTTT.

The chain employs TRBV14 and TRBJ2-5; possibly TRBD1 for D (6 bases). Germline V gene lookup returns CDR1 SGHDN and CDR2 FVKESK. This CDR3 has 16 amino acids. V was shortened by 1 base and J by 5 bases, with 17 bases between the two germline ends. CDR3 sequence: CASSQGGTTQMETQYF. The CDR3 DNA reads as TGTGCCAGCAGCCAAGGGGGGACAACACAAATGGAGACCCAGTACTTC.

The gene calls are TRBV30 and TRBJ1-1; a weak D match, TRBD1 (5 bases). The CDR3 spans 14 residues. V lost 1 base and J 7 bases, leaving 16 bases between the germline ends. Germline V gene lookup returns CDR1 GTSNPN and CDR2 SVGIG (reference sequence). CDR3 protein: CAWSGFQGFNEAFF. The CDR3 bases are TGTGCCTGGAGTGGATTTCAGGGCTTTAATGAAGCTTTCTTT.

The genes are TRBV5-6 and TRBJ2-3, with 10 bases fitting TRBD2. Trimming removed 4 bases from V and 6 bases from J; junction bases left unmatched: 14. The CDR3 runs 17 residues. Germline V gene data show CDR1 as SGHDT and CDR2 as YYEEEE. The CDR3 loop is CASSDTGGLAEGDTQYF. The CDR3 DNA sequence: TGTGCCAGCAGCGACACGGGAGGACTAGCGGAGGGGGATACGCAGTATTTT.

The chain couples TRBV28 to TRBJ1-2; 7 positions agree with TRBD1. V lost 5 bases to trimming and J lost 4 bases; unmatched junction nucleotides: 10. In germline, CDR1 is MDHEN, CDR2 SYDVKM. The length of the CDR3 is 15 residues. CDR3 nucleotide sequence: TGTGCCAGCAGTACCGGGACAGTTTCTGCCTATGGCTACACCTTC. Translating gives CASSTGTVSAYGYTF.

The rearrangement joins TRBV7-9 to TRBJ1-1; 9 nucleotides line up with TRBD1. Germline assignment: CDR1 SEHNR and CDR2 FQNEAQ (reference sequence). The CDR3 sequence is 15 residues long. Unmatched junction bases numbered 8, after V lost 5 bases and J lost 4 bases. The DNA for the CDR3 is TGTGCCAGCAGCCCCACAGGGGGCTTCCTCACTGAAGCTTTCTTT. Its protein product is CASSPTGGFLTEAFF.

The V gene is TRBV6-1, the J gene TRBJ1-4; D is uncertain. Between the trimmed V and J ends, which lost 3 bases and 10 bases, there was a span of 15 bases. Germline V gives CDR1 MNHNS, CDR2 SASEGT. The CDR3 is 14 amino acids. The CDR3 loop is CASSEIRWSGKLFF. The CDR3 nucleotides are TGTGCCAGCAGTGAGATTAGATGGTCGGGAAAACTGTTTTTT.

Comment on this clone: The sample carries other DNA sequences with the same CDR3. The rearrangement uses TRBV19 and TRBJ1-1; D is perhaps TRBD1 (5 bases). In germline, CDR1 is LNHDA, CDR2 SQIVND (reference sequence). The CDR3 consists of 15 residues. V gave up 1 base and J gave up 0 bases, with 9 bases separating them. For the CDR3, the DNA is TGTGCCAGTAGTATAGTGCCAGGGCTGAACACTGAAGCTTTCTTT. Translation gives CASSIVPGLNTEAFF.

V and J are TRBV3-1 (or the pseudogene TRBV3-2) and TRBJ2-1; 12 nucleotides agree with TRBD2. Germline CDR1 and CDR2: LGHDT and YNNKEL (reference sequence). V dropped 1 base and J dropped 7; count of bases not matched to a gene: 8. The CDR3 length is 17 residues. CDR3 sequence (DNA): TGTGCCAGCAGCCAAGTATGGACTAGCGGGGAAGTAAATGAGCAGTTCTTC. As protein: CASSQVWTSGEVNEQFF.

This chain uses TRBV7-2 with TRBJ2-1; the match to TRBD1 covers 9 bases. This CDR3 is built from 14 residues. In germline, CDR1 is SGHTA, CDR2 FQGNSA. V lost 4 bases, J lost 6 bases, and 4 bases stayed unmatched. The CDR3 region has the DNA TGTGCCAGCAGCTGGGGACAGGGCCCCAATGAGCAGTTCTTC. Translated, it gives CASSWGQGPNEQFF. The complete variable domain, with remaining parts taken from reference TRBV7-2 and TRBJ2-1, reads GAGVSQSPSNKVTEKGKDVELRCDPISGHTALYWYRQSLGQGLEFLIYFQGNSAPDKSGLPSDRFSAERTGGSVSTLTIQRTQQEDSAVYLCASSWGQGPNEQFFGPGTRLTVL.

This chain uses TRBV9 with TRBJ1-2, with D tentatively TRBD1 (6 bases). Germline CDR1 SGDLS, CDR2 YYNGEE. The CDR3 runs 12 residues. V was shortened by 5 bases and J by 8 bases, with 13 bases between the two germline ends. CDR3 in DNA: TGTGCCAGCAGAGAACAGGGCGTGGGCTACACCTTC. Residues: CASREQGVGYTF.

The chain couples TRBV3-1 (or the pseudogene TRBV3-2) to TRBJ2-5, with D hard to call. The CDR3 length is 22 residues. V lost 1 base and J 5 bases, leaving 35 bases between the germline ends. Germline lookup yields CDR1 LGHDT and CDR2 YNNKEL (reference sequence). The CDR3 region has the DNA TGTGCCAGCAGCCAAGCGCCCCGGCCCTCGTACTTGTACTACTCTTCCGGGGAGACCCAGTACTTC. It yields the protein CASSQAPRPSYLYYSSGETQYF.

The chain joins TRBV2 to TRBJ2-5; possible D gene TRBD1, 6 bases. This CDR3 has 15 residues. The germline CDR1 and CDR2 sequences are SNHLY and FYNNEI. V was cut by 4 bases and J by 5 bases, with 17 bases left in between. The CDR3 bases are TGTGCCAGCAGTGGGAGAGGGGGTGGAGAGGAGACCCAGTACTTC. Translated: CASSGRGGGEETQYF.

The V and J genes are TRBV5-8 and TRBJ2-7; no clear D. CDR1 and CDR2 (germline): SGHTS, YDEGEE. V lost 8 bases to trimming and J lost 4 bases, with 16 bases between them. The CDR3 spans 13 residues. The CDR3 coding sequence is TGTGCCAGTCCACAGAAGAAATTATACGAGCAGTACTTC. Amino acids: CASPQKKLYEQYF.

This clone was recorded only once. The J gene is TRBJ2-1, the V gene TRBV7-2; perhaps TRBD2 as D (5 bases). CDR3 size: 17 residues. Germline V gene data show CDR1 as SGHTA and CDR2 as FQGNSA. With 1 base removed from V and 0 bases from J, the gap between germline ends came to 13 bases. CDR3 bases: TGTGCCAGCAGCTTAGATGCGGGCTTGAGCTCCTACAATGAGCAGTTCTTC. This encodes CASSLDAGLSSYNEQFF.

The rearrangement links TRBV3-1 (or the pseudogene TRBV3-2) to TRBJ1-5; unclear D gene. CDR1 and CDR2 (germline): LGHDT, YNNKEL (reference sequence). V was cut by 0 bases and J by 5 bases, with 5 bases left in between. The CDR3 has 13 amino acids. The CDR3 DNA sequence: TGTGCCAGCAGCCAAGACAGTCATCAGCCCCAGCATTTT. Translation gives CASSQDSHQPQHF.

The rearrangement links TRBV5-5 to TRBJ2-7, with a possible D match to TRBD1 (7 bases). Germline-derived CDR1 and CDR2 are SGHKS and YYEKEE (reference sequence). The CDR3 is 16 residues long. With 5 bases removed from V and 0 bases from J, the gap between germline ends came to 18 bases. The CDR3: CASSLRGAVSSYEQYF. The CDR3 DNA sequence: TGTGCCAGCAGTCTCAGGGGGGCTGTCAGCTCCTACGAGCAGTACTTC.

There are a few counts of this clone. The chain combines TRBV10-3 with TRBJ2-5; 10 positions agree with TRBD2. CDR1 and CDR2 (germline): ENHRY, SYGVKD. The CDR3 extends over 15 amino acids. Trimming at V came to 5 bases and at J to 1 base, leaving 4 bases not matched to a gene. The CDR3 here is CAISPLAGSQETQYF. The CDR3 DNA is TGTGCCATCAGTCCACTAGCGGGATCCCAAGAGACCCAGTACTTC.